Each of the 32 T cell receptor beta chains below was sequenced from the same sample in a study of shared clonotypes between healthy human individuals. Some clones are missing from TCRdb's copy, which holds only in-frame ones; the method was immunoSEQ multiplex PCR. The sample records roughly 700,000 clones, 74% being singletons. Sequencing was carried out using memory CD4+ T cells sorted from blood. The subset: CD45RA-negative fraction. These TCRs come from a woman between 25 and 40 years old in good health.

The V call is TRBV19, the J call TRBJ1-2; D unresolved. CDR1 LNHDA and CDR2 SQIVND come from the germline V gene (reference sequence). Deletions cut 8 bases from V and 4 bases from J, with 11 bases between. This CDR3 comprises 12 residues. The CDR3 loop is CASQSTTYGYTF. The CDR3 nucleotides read TGTGCCAGTCAGAGTACCACCTATGGCTACACCTTC.

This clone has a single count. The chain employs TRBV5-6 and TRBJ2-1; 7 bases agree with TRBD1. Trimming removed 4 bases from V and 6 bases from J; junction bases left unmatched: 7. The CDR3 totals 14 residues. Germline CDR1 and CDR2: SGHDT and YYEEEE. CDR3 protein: CASSRGTATNEQFF. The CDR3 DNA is TGTGCCAGCAGCAGGGGGACAGCCACCAATGAGCAGTTCTTC.

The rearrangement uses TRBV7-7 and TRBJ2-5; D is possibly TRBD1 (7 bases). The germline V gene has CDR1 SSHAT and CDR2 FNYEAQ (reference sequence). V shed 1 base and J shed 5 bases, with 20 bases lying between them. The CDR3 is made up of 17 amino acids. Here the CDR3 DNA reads TGTGCCAGCAGCTTAGTAGGGGGCGGGGTAGTCTCGGAGACCCAGTACTTC. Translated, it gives CASSLVGGGVVSETQYF.

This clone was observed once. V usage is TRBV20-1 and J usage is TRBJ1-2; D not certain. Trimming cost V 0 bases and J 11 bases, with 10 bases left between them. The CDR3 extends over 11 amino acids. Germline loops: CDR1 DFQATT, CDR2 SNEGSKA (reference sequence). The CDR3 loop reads CSAREGRDYTF. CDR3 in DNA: TGCAGTGCTAGAGAGGGTCGTGATTACACCTTC.

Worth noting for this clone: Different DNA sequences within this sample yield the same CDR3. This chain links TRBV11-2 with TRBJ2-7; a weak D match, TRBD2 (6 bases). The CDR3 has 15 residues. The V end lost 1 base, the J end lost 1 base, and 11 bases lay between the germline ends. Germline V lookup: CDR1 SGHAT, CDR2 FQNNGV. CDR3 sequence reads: CASSLGGSGSYEQYF. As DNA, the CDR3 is TGTGCCAGCAGCTTAGGGGGTAGCGGTTCCTACGAGCAGTACTTC.

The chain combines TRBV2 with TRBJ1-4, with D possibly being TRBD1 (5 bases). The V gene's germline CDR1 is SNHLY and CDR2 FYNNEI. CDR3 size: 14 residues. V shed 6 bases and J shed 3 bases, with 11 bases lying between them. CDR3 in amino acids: CASSSGTPNEKLFF. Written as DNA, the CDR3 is TGTGCCAGCAGCTCCGGGACGCCTAATGAAAAACTGTTTTTT. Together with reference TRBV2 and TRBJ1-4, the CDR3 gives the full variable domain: EPEVTQTPSHQVTQMGQEVILRCVPISNHLYFYWYRQILGQKVEFLVSFYNNEISEKSEIFDDQFSVERPDGSNFTLKIRSTKLEDSAMYFCASSSGTPNEKLFFGSGTQLSVL.

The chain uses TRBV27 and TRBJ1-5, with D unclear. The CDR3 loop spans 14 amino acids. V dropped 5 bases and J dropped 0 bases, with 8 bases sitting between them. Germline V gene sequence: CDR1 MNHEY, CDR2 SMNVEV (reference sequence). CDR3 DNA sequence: TGTGCCAGCAGTGGACGGAGTAGCAATCAGCCCCAGCATTTT. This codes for CASSGRSSNQPQHF.

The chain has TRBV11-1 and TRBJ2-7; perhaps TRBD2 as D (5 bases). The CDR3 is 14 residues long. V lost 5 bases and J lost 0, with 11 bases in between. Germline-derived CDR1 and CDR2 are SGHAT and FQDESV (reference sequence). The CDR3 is CASSPNRDSYEQYF. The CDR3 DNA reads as TGTGCCAGCAGCCCCAATCGGGACTCCTACGAGCAGTACTTC.

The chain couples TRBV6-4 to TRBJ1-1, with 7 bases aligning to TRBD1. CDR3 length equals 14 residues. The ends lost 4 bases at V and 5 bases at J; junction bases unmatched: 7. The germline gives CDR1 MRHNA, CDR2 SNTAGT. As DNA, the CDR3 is TGTGCCAGCAGTGTTGACAGGGAAAGGACTGAAGCTTTCTTT. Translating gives CASSVDRERTEAFF.

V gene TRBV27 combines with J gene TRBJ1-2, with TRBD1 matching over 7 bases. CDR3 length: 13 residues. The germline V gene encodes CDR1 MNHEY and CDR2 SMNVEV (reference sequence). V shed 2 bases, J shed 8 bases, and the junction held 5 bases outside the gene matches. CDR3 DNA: TGTGCCAGCAGTTTACAGGGGGGGGGAGGCTACACCTTC. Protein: CASSLQGGGGYTF.

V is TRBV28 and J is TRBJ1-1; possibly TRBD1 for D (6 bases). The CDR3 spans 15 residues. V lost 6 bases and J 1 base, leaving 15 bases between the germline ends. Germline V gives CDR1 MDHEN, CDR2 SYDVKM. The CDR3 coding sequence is TGTGCCAGCAGCTACCACGGGGGCGGGAACACTGAAGCTTTCTTT. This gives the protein CASSYHGGGNTEAFF.

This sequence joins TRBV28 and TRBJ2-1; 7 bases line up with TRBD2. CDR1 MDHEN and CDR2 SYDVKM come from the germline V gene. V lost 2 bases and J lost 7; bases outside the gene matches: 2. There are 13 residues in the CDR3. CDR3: CASSLGGENEQFF. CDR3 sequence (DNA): TGTGCCAGCAGTTTAGGGGGGGAGAATGAGCAGTTCTTC.

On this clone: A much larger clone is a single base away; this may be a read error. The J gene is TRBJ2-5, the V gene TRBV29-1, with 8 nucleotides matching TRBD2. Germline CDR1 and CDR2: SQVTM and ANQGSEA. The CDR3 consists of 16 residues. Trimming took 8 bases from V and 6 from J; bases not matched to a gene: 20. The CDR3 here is CSTSAPGTSTFQTQYF. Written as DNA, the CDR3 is TGCAGCACCTCGGCCCCCGGGACTAGTACCTTCCAGACCCAGTACTTC.

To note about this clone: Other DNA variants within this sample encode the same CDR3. In DNA, the CDR3 is TGTGCCAGCAGCTCTGACACGCTTAGCAATCAGCCCCAGCATTTT. This encodes CASSSDTLSNQPQHF. The J gene is TRBJ1-5, the V gene TRBV7-2, with D unclear. The germline gives CDR1 SGHTA, CDR2 FQGNSA. Trimming removed 4 bases from V and 0 bases from J, with 10 bases in between. The CDR3 covers 15 residues.

For the CDR3, the DNA is TGTGCCAGCAGACAGGACAGGGGGCTTTTCTACGAGCAGTACTTC. Residues: CASRQDRGLFYEQYF. V and J are TRBV6-5 and TRBJ2-7, with 11 nucleotides matching TRBD1. CDR1 is MNHEY, CDR2 SVGAGI, per germline. V was pared by 6 bases and J by 3 bases, with 7 bases of the junction left unmatched. This CDR3 has 15 residues.

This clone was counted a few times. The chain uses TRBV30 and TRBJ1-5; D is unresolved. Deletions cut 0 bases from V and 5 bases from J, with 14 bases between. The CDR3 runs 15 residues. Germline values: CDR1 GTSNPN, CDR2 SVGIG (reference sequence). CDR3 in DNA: TGTGCCTGGAGTGTACTAGCTTATAGGGATCAGCCCCAGCATTTT. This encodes CAWSVLAYRDQPQHF.

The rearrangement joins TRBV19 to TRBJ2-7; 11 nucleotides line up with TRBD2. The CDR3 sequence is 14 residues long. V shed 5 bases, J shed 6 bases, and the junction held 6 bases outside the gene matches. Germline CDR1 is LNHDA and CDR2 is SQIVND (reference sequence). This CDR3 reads CASSPRGTSGEQYF. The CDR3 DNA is TGTGCCAGTAGTCCGAGGGGGACTAGCGGCGAGCAGTACTTC.

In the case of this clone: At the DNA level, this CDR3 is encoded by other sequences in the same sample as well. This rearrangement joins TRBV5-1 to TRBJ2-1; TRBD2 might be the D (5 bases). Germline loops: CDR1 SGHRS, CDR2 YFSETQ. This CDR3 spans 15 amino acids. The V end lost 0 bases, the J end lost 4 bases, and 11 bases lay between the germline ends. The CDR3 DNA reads TGCGCCAGCAGCTTGGACTCCGGAGGATACAATGAGCAGTTCTTC. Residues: CASSLDSGGYNEQFF. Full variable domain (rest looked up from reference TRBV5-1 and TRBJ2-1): KAGVTQTPRYLIKTRGQQVTLSCSPISGHRSVSWYQQTPGQGLQFLFEYFSETQRNKGNFPGRFSGRQFSNSRSEMNVSTLELGDSALYLCASSLDSGGYNEQFFGPGTRLTVL.

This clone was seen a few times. The CDR3 region is CASRTGGLGQPQHF. The CDR3 DNA follows: TGTGCCAGTCGGACAGGGGGACTGGGTCAGCCCCAGCATTTT. This chain connects TRBV7-2 to TRBJ1-5; TRBD1 matches at 10 bases. J lost 6 bases, V lost 9 bases, and 8 bases had no gene match. This CDR3 contains 14 residues. The germline V gene has CDR1 SGHTA and CDR2 FQGNSA.

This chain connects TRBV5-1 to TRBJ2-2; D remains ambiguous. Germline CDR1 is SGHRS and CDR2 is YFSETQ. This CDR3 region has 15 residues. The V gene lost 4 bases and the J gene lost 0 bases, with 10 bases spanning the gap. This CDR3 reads CASSPGGANTGELFF. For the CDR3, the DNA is TGCGCCAGCAGCCCAGGTGGGGCGAACACCGGGGAGCTGTTTTTT.

The chain's CDR3 is CASSVASFETQYF. CDR3 coding DNA: TGTGCCAGCAGCGTAGCTAGCTTTGAGACCCAGTACTTC. The chain uses TRBV9 and TRBJ2-5, with a possible D match to TRBD2 (5 bases). Trimming stripped 0 bases from V and 5 bases from J, with 8 bases between. Germline CDR1 reads SGDLS; CDR2 reads YYNGEE. This CDR3 contains 13 residues.

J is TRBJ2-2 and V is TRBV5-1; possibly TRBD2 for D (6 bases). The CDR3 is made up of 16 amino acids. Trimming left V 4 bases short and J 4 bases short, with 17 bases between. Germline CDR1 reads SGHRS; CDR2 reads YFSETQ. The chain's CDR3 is CASSSEEGLTTGELFF. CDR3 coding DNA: TGCGCCAGCAGCAGTGAGGAGGGACTGACCACCGGGGAGCTGTTTTTT.

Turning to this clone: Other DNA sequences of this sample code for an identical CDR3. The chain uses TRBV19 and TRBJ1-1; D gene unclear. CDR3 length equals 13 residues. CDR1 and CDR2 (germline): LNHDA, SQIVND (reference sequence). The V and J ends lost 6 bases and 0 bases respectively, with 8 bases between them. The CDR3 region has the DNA TGTGCCAGTAGCTCCGGGCTGAACACTGAAGCTTTCTTT. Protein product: CASSSGLNTEAFF.

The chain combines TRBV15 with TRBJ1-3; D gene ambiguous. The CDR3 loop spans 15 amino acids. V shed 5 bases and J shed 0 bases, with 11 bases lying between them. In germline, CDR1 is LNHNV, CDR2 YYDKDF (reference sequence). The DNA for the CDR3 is TGTGCCACCAGCGAAATTAGAAACTCTGGAAACACCATATATTTT. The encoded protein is CATSEIRNSGNTIYF. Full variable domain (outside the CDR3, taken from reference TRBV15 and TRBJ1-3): DAMVIQNPRYQVTQFGKPVTLSCSQTLNHNVMYWYQQKSSQAPKLLFHYYDKDFNNEADTPDNFQSRRPNTSFCFLDIRSPGLGDTAMYLCATSEIRNSGNTIYFGEGSWLTVV.

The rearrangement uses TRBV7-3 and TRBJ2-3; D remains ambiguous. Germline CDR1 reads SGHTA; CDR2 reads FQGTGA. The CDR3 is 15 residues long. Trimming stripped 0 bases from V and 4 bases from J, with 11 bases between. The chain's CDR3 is CASSLTPPLSDTQYF. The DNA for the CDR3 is TGTGCCAGCAGCTTAACCCCCCCTCTGTCAGATACGCAGTATTTT.

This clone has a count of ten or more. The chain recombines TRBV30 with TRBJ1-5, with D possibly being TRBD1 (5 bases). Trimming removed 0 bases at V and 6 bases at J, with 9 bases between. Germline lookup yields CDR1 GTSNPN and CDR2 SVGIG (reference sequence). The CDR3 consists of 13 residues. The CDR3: CAWSVGESQPQHF. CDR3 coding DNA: TGTGCCTGGAGTGTAGGGGAAAGTCAGCCCCAGCATTTT.

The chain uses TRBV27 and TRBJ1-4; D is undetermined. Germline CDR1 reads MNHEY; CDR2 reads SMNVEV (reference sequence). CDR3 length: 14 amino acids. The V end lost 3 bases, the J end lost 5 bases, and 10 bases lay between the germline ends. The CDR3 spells CASSFSTGNEKLFF. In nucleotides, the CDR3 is TGTGCCAGCAGTTTTTCGACGGGGAATGAAAAACTGTTTTTT. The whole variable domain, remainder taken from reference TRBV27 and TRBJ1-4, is EAQVTQNPRYLITVTGKKLTVTCSQNMNHEYMSWYRQDPGLGLRQIYYSMNVEVTDKGDVPEGYKVSRKEKRNFPLILESPSPNQTSLYFCASSFSTGNEKLFFGSGTQLSVL.

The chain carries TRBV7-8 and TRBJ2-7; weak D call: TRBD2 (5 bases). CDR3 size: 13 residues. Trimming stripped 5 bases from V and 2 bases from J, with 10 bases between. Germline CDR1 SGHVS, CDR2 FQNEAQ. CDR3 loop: CASSPGLTYEQYF. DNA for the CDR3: TGTGCCAGCAGCCCCGGACTTACCTACGAGCAGTACTTC.

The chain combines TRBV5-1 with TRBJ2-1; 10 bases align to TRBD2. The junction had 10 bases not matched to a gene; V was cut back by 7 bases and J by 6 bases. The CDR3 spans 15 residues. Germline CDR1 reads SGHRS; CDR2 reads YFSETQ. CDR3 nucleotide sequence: TGCGCCAGCGTACGCGGTCTAGCGGGAGTCAATGAGCAGTTCTTC. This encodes CASVRGLAGVNEQFF.

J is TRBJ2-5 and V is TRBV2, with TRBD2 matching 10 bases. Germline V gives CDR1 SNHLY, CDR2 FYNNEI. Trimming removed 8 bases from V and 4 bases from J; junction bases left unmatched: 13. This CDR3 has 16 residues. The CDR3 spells CASVRLAGVGGETQYF. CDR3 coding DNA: TGTGCCAGCGTTAGGCTAGCGGGAGTTGGAGGAGAGACCCAGTACTTC.

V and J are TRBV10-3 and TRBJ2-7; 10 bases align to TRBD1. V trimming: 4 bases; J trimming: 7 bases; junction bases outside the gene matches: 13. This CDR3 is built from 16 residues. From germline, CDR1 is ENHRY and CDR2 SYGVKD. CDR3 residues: CAISGGDRGGGGEQYF. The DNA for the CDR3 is TGTGCCATCAGTGGGGGGGACAGGGGCGGAGGAGGAGAGCAGTACTTC.

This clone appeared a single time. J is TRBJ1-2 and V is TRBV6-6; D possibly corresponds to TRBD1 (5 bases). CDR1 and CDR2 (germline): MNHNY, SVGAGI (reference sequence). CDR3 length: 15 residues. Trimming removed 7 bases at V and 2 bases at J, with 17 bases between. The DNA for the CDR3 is TGTGCCAGCACCACGACGGGAGGGGTGAACTATGGCTACACCTTC. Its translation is CASTTTGGVNYGYTF.